Presented here are 3 T cell receptor beta chains from one specimen sequenced in a study of T cell changes during pregnancy in multiple sclerosis. The repertoire was sequenced with immunoSEQ multiplex PCR; TCRdb's copy has only in-frame clones and lacks some. The table includes about 20,000 clones, around 85% detected once. Material: CD8+ T cells from peripheral blood mononuclear cells, obtained after pregnancy. The receptors here all came from a female donor in good health, enrolled as a control in a pregnancy study.

This chain links TRBV6-4 with TRBJ2-2; TRBD1 might be the D (6 bases). The CDR3 runs to 16 residues. The germline CDR1 and CDR2 sequences are MRHNA and SNTAGT. Trimming pared 4 bases from V and 2 bases from J, leaving 14 bases between. The DNA for the CDR3 is TGTGCCAGCAGTGCACAGGGAACGGAAAACACCGGGGAGCTGTTTTTT. Translated, it gives CASSAQGTENTGELFF.

This sequence joins TRBV6-1 and TRBJ2-7; D gene uncertain. Trimming took off 9 bases at V and 6 bases at J, with 12 bases between the two ends. There are 11 residues in the CDR3. From germline, CDR1 is MNHNS and CDR2 SASEGT. Here the CDR3 reads CASTDYGEQYF. The CDR3 coding sequence is TGTGCCAGTACAGATTACGGCGAGCAGTACTTC.

This rearrangement joins TRBV6-5 to TRBJ2-1; D is unresolved. Germline CDR1 reads MNHEY; CDR2 reads SVGAGI. The CDR3 is 11 residues long. V gave up 6 bases and J gave up 10 bases, with 10 bases separating them. The CDR3 DNA sequence: TGTGCCAGCAGCCGAGGTGCGGAGCAGTTCTTC. Residues: CASSRGAEQFF.